Sequencing of this T cell receptor beta chain was carried out in a study of CD8+CD57+ T cells in acquired aplastic anemia. CD8+CD57+ cell expansion had been shown by flow cytometry in patients chosen for sequencing. This CDR3 has 14 residues. Deletions cut 5 bases from V and 6 bases from J, with 17 bases between. CDR1 is SGHAT, CDR2 FQNNGV, per germline. The study profiled TCR beta VDJ and CDR3 using genomic DNA as template. TCRdb fed the reads into MiXCR, producing one record per CDR3 protein. This table holds about 470,000 distinct CDR3 sequences, more than 25% found once. This sequence joins TRBV11-2 and TRBJ2-7; D tentatively reads TRBD1 or TRBD2 (7 bases each). This clonotype was sampled from a human donor with aplastic anemia. Material for sequencing was sorted CD4+, CD8+, or CD8+CD57+ T cells (not recorded which) from PBMCs. The DNA of the CDR3 is TGTGCCAGCAGCAATCTCAGGGGGGGGCTCGAGCAGTACTTC. Protein sequence: CASSNLRGGLEQYF.